This T cell receptor beta chain originates from a study of blood T cell repertoires in COVID-19. Assay used: immunoSEQ multiplex PCR; TCRdb lists only in-frame clones, some missing. The table records just over 150,000 clones, 80% to 90% of them present only once. The V end was cut by 5 bases, the J end by 1 base, with 8 bases between. Per germline, CDR1 LNHDA and CDR2 SQIVND (reference sequence). The CDR3 contains 13 residues. The TCR originated in a woman in her 70s with acute or convalescent COVID-19. This rearrangement joins TRBV19 to TRBJ1-1; D is uncertain. The sample consisted of peripheral blood. The CDR3 loop is CASSFSENTEAFF. The DNA of the CDR3 is TGTGCCAGTAGTTTTTCAGAGAACACTGAAGCTTTCTTT.